One and the same sample provided the 6 T cell receptor beta chains below, sequenced in a study of blood T cell repertoires in COVID-19. Produced via immunoSEQ multiplex PCR; TCRdb's table is partial and in-frame only. This sample has around 180,000 clones, with approximately 73% found just once. Sequencing was performed on PBMCs or T cells enriched from blood (not recorded which). These receptors originate from a woman aged 45-59 years with acute COVID-19.

This sequence joins TRBV5-6 and TRBJ1-5; 7 bases are a match to TRBD1. Germline lookup yields CDR1 SGHDT and CDR2 YYEEEE. CDR3 length equals 15 residues. Unmatched junction bases numbered 6, after V lost 2 bases and J lost 4 bases. The CDR3 nucleotides are TGTGCCAGCAGCTTATGGACAGGCACAAATCAGCCCCAGCATTTT. This sequence encodes CASSLWTGTNQPQHF.

The chain links TRBV6-5 to TRBJ1-2; perhaps TRBD1 as D (5 bases). Germline loops: CDR1 MNHEY, CDR2 SVGAGI. V lost 9 bases and J lost 4, with 15 bases in between. The CDR3 has 13 residues. CDR3 coding DNA: TGTGCCAGTTCCTCTAGGAGGGGCTATGGCTACACCTTC. Protein sequence: CASSSRRGYGYTF.

The chain recombines TRBV7-2 with TRBJ1-2; 10 bases line up with TRBD1. J was trimmed by 4 bases and V by 5 bases; bases with no gene match: 7. The germline V gene has CDR1 SGHTA and CDR2 FQGNSA. The CDR3 sequence is 15 residues long. In DNA form, the CDR3 reads TGTGCCAGCAGCGCATCCGGGACAGGGGCCTATGGCTACACCTTC. As protein: CASSASGTGAYGYTF.

The rearrangement uses TRBV6-5 and TRBJ1-1; 8 bases fit TRBD1. The CDR3 length is 13 residues. The V segment lost 6 bases and the J segment 5 bases; nucleotides outside the gene matches: 5. CDR1 is MNHEY, CDR2 SVGAGI, per germline. CDR3 in DNA: TGTGCCAGCAGCGCCGGACAGGGTACTGAAGCTTTCTTT. Encoded protein: CASSAGQGTEAFF.

The chain combines TRBV11-2 with TRBJ1-2, with unresolved D. V dropped 6 bases and J dropped 3 bases, with 20 bases sitting between them. CDR3 length: 16 residues. Germline V gene lookup returns CDR1 SGHAT and CDR2 FQNNGV. This CDR3 reads CASRLAGKGSDYGYTF. The CDR3 nucleotides are TGTGCCAGCAGGCTAGCCGGAAAAGGCTCGGACTATGGCTACACCTTC.

This chain joins TRBV7-3 and TRBJ1-1; D may be TRBD1 (6 bases). CDR3 size: 13 residues. Germline V gene lookup returns CDR1 SGHTA and CDR2 FQGTGA. Trimming removed 5 bases from V and 7 bases from J, with 14 bases in between. CDR3 sequence reads: CASSVQGGDEAFF. The CDR3 DNA sequence: TGTGCCAGCAGCGTACAGGGTGGTGATGAAGCTTTCTTT.